The 11 T cell receptor beta chains reported below all come from one sample, sequenced in a study of sequential checkpoint blockade in melanoma. Treatment defined: randomized to nivolumab then ipilimumab (arm A) or the reverse (arm B). The method was immunoSEQ multiplex PCR; TCRdb's version includes in-frame clones alone and lacks a portion of them. The sample lists approximately 5,300 clones, approximately 72% occurring once. Sequencing was performed on CD8+ T cells sorted from blood (inferred from file names), taken from a patient given nivolumab and ipilimumab in sequence. The receptors derive from a human donor with melanoma.

The chain links TRBV28 to TRBJ2-2, with a tentative D call TRBD1 (5 bases). Looked up from germline, CDR1 is MDHEN and CDR2 is SYDVKM. V lost 6 bases and J lost 0, with 14 bases in between. The CDR3 is 16 amino acids. The CDR3 DNA sequence: TGTGCCAGCAGCACCTACAGGTTTTCGAACACCGGGGAGCTGTTTTTT. It is translated as CASSTYRFSNTGELFF.

The chain uses TRBV6-5 and TRBJ1-2; D uncertain. There are 15 residues in the CDR3. CDR1 MNHEY and CDR2 SVGAGI come from the germline V gene. V lost 4 bases to trimming and J lost 6 bases, with 18 bases between them. This CDR3 is CASSSLFRPRDGYTF. CDR3 coding DNA: TGTGCCAGCAGTTCCCTCTTTAGGCCCCGGGATGGCTACACCTTC.

The V call is TRBV28, the J call TRBJ2-5; perhaps TRBD2 as D (5 bases). V was clipped by 3 bases and J by 2 bases, with 13 bases between them. CDR3 size: 15 residues. Germline V gene data show CDR1 as MDHEN and CDR2 as SYDVKM. The CDR3 DNA reads as TGTGCCAGCAGTTTCGGGCTAGCTTCTCAAGAGACCCAGTACTTC. Residues: CASSFGLASQETQYF.

The chain uses TRBV13 and TRBJ1-6; no definite D call. CDR3 size: 13 residues. V was clipped by 1 base and J by 7 bases, with 5 bases between them. Germline loops: CDR1 PRHDT, CDR2 FYEKMQ (reference sequence). The CDR3 sequence is CASSLERNSPLHF. In DNA, the CDR3 is TGTGCCAGCAGCTTAGAGCGCAATTCACCCCTCCACTTT.

This clone occurred a few times. This chain joins TRBV4-2 and TRBJ2-7; 14 bases fit TRBD2. Germline CDR1 reads LGHNA; CDR2 reads YNFKEQ. The trim removed 6 bases at V and 1 base at J, leaving 2 bases unmatched. This CDR3 comprises 15 residues. CDR3 nucleotide sequence: TGTGCCAGCAGGACTAGCGGGGGGGAGTCCTACGAGCAGTACTTC. Encoded protein: CASRTSGGESYEQYF.

The rearrangement uses TRBV9 and TRBJ2-7; 8 bases line up with TRBD2. Looked up from germline, CDR1 is SGDLS and CDR2 is YYNGEE. The CDR3 is made up of 15 amino acids. J gave up 5 bases and V 1 base, and 8 bases lay outside the gene matches. CDR3 DNA: TGTGCCAGCAGCGTATTCAGCGGGAGCTCAGACGAGCAGTACTTC. Its protein is CASSVFSGSSDEQYF.

This clone was seen a few times. At one of its ends the junction is not consistent with the germline gene, which may arise from a read error. This chain links TRBV7-9 with TRBJ2-7; TRBD2 aligns across 11 bases. Germline CDR1 is SEHNR and CDR2 is FQNEAQ (reference sequence). The length of the CDR3 is 15 residues. CDR3 amino acids: CASSQDLAGGYEQYF. CDR3 DNA: TGCGCCAGCAGCCAAGATTTAGCGGGAGGGTACGAGCAGTACTTC. The variable domain in full, with the rest retrieved from reference TRBV7-9 and TRBJ2-7, is DTGVSQNPRHKITKRGQNVTFRCDPISEHNRLYWYRQTLGQGPEFLTYFQNEAQLEKSRLLSDRFSAERPKGSFSTLEIQRTEQGDSAMYLCASSQDLAGGYEQYFGPGTRLTVT.

This clone was counted between two and nine times. The J gene is TRBJ2-7, the V gene TRBV19; TRBD2 matches at 7 bases. The CDR3 is 13 amino acids. Trimming cost V 5 bases and J 2 bases; bases outside gene matches: 3. Per germline, CDR1 LNHDA and CDR2 SQIVND (reference sequence). DNA for the CDR3: TGTGCCAGTAGTGCCGGACTAGCCTACGAGCAGTACTTC. It codes for CASSAGLAYEQYF.

The V call is TRBV2, the J call TRBJ2-7; 9 nucleotides agree with TRBD2. The CDR3 sequence is 17 residues long. The germline V gene has CDR1 SNHLY and CDR2 FYNNEI. Trimming removed 3 bases from V and 1 base from J; junction bases left unmatched: 10. CDR3 nucleotides: TGTGCCAGCAGTGACGGTAAAATTAGCGGGGGATCCTACGAGCAGTACTTC. Amino acids: CASSDGKISGGSYEQYF.

This chain connects TRBV19 to TRBJ2-7, with a tentative D call TRBD1 (6 bases). Germline-derived CDR1 and CDR2 are LNHDA and SQIVND (reference sequence). V dropped 6 bases and J dropped 4 bases, with 7 bases sitting between them. The CDR3 is 11 amino acids. In DNA form, the CDR3 reads TGTGCCAGTAGCACAGGGTACGAGCAGTACTTC. Translating it yields CASSTGYEQYF.

Only a few counts were recorded for this clone. This chain joins TRBV6-1 and TRBJ2-1, with 9 bases matching TRBD2. There are 15 residues in the CDR3. The junction had 1 base not matched to a gene; V was cut back by 4 bases and J by 0 bases. In germline, CDR1 is MNHNS, CDR2 SASEGT. Here the CDR3 reads CASSVSGGSYNEQFF. CDR3 in DNA: TGTGCCAGCAGTGTTAGCGGGGGCTCCTACAATGAGCAGTTCTTC.